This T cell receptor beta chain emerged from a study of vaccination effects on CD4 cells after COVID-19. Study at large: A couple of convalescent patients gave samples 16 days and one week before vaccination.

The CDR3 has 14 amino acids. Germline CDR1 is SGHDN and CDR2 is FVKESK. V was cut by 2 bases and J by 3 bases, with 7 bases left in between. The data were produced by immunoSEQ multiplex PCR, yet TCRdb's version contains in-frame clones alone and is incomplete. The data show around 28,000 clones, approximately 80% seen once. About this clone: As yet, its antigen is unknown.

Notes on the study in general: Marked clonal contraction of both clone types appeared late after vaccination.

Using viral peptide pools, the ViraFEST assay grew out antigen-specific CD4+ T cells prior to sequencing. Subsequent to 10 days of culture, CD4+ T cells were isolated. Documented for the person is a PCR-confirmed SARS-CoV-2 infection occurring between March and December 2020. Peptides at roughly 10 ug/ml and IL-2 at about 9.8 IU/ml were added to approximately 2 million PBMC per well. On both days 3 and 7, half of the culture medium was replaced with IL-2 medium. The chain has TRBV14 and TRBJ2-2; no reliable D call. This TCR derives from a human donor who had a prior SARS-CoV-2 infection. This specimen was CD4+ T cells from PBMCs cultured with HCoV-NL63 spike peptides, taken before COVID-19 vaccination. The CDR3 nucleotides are TGTGCCAGCAGCCAATATGTGCACACCGGGGAGCTGTTTTTT. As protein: CASSQYVHTGELFF.